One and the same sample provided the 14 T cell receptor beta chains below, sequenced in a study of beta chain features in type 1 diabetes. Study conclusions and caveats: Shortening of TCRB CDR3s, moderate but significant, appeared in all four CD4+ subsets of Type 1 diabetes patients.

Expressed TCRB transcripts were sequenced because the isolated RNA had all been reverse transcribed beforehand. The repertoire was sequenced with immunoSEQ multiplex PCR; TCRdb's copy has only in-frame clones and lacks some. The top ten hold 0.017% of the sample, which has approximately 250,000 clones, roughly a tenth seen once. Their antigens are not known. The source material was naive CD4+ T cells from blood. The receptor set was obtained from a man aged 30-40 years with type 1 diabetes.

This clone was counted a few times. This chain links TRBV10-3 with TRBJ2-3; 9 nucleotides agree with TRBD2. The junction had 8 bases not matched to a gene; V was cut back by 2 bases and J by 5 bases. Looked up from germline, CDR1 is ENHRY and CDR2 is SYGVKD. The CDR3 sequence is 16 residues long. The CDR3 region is CAISETEAGGRDTQYF. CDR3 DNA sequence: TGTGCCATCAGTGAGACGGAGGCGGGGGGGCGAGATACGCAGTATTTT.

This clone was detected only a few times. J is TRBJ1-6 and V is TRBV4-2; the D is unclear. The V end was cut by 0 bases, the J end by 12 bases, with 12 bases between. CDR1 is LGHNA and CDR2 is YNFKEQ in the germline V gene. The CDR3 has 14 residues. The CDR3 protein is CASSQDRLERPLHF. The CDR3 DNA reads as TGTGCCAGCAGCCAAGACCGACTGGAAAGACCCCTCCACTTT.

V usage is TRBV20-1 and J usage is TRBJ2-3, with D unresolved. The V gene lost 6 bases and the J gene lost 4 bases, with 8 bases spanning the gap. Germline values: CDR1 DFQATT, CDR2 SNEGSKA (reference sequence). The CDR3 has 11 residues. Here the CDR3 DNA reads TGCAGTGCGGCCTCAGCAGATACGCAGTATTTT. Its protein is CSAASADTQYF.

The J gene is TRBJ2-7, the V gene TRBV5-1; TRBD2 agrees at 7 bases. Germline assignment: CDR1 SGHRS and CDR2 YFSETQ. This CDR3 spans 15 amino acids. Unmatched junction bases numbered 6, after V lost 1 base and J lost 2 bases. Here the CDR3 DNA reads TGCGCCAGCAGCTTGTCAGCGGGGAACCCCTACGAGCAGTACTTC. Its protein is CASSLSAGNPYEQYF. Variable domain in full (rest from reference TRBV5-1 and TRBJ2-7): KAGVTQTPRYLIKTRGQQVTLSCSPISGHRSVSWYQQTPGQGLQFLFEYFSETQRNKGNFPGRFSGRQFSNSRSEMNVSTLELGDSALYLCASSLSAGNPYEQYFGPGTRLTVT.

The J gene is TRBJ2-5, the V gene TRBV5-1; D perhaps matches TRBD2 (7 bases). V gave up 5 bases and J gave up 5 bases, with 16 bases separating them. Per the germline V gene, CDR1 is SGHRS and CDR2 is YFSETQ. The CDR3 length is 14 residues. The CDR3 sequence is CASSLGGGGETQYF. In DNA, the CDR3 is TGCGCCAGCAGTCTCGGCGGGGGCGGTGAGACCCAGTACTTC.

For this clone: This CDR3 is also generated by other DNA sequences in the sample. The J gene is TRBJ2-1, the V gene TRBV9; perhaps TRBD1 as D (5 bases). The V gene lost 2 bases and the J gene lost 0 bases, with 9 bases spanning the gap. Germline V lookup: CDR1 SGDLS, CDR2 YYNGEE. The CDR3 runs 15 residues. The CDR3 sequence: CASSVDSSSYNEQFF. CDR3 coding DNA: TGTGCCAGCAGCGTTGACAGTAGCTCCTACAATGAGCAGTTCTTC.

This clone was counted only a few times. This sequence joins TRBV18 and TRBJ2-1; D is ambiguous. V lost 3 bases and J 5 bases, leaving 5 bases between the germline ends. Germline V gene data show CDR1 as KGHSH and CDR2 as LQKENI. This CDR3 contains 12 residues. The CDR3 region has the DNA TGTGCCAGCTCACCGGGCGACAATGAGCAGTTCTTC. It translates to CASSPGDNEQFF.

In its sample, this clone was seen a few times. The CDR3 region is CASSPGGTGNTEAFF. DNA of the CDR3: TGTGCCAGCTCACCAGGGGGGACGGGGAACACTGAAGCTTTCTTT. This chain connects TRBV18 to TRBJ1-1; TRBD1 is a possible D gene (5 bases). V lost 2 bases, J lost 1 base, and 11 bases lay in between. Germline V gene sequence: CDR1 KGHSH, CDR2 LQKENI. This CDR3 region has 15 residues.

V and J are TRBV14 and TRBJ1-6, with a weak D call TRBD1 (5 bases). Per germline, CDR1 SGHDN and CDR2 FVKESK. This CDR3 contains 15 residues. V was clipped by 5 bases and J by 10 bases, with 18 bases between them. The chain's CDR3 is CASSSTSRGRSPLHF. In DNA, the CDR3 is TGTGCCAGCAGCTCAACGTCCCGGGGGAGGTCACCCCTCCACTTT.

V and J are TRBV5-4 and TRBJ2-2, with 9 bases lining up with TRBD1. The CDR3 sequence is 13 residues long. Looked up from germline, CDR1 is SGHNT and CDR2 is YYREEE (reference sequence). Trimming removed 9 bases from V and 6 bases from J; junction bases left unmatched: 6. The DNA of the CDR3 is TGTGCCACTGGGACAGGGAGGTCCGGGGAGCTGTTTTTT. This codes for CATGTGRSGELFF.

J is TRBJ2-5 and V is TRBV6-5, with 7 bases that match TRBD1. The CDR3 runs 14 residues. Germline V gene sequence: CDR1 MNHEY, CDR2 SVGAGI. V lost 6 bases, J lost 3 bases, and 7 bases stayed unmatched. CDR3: CASSQGQREETQYF. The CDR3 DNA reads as TGTGCCAGCAGCCAGGGACAGAGAGAAGAGACCCAGTACTTC.

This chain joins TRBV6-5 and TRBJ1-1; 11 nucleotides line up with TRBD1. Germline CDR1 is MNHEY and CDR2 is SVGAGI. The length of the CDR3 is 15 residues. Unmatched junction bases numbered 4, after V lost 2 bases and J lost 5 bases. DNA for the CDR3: TGTGCCAGCAGTTACGCCGGGACAGGGGGTACTGAAGCTTTCTTT. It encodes CASSYAGTGGTEAFF.

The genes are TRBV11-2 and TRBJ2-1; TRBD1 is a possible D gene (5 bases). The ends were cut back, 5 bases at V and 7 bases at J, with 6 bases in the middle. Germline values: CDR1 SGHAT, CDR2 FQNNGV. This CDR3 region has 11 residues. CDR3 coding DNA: TGTGCCAGCAGCGGGGCTAATGAGCAGTTCTTC. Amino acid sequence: CASSGANEQFF.

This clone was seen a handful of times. The CDR3: CASSRQGRDTQYF. In DNA form, the CDR3 reads TGTGCCAGCAGTCGACAGGGCAGGGATACGCAGTATTTT. The chain is built from TRBV28 and TRBJ2-3, with TRBD1 identical over 7 bases. The CDR3 is 13 amino acids. The V gene end was trimmed by 5 bases and the J gene end by 6 bases; junction bases not matched to a gene: 5. Germline V lookup: CDR1 MDHEN, CDR2 SYDVKM.